The clone carrying this T cell receptor (beta chain) has ten or more counts. The data belong to a study of molecular identifiers for immune sequencing clone quantification. For naive CD8 T cells, sorting used the CD8+CD4-CCR7+CD45RA+ phenotype. The germline V gene has CDR1 SEHNR and CDR2 FQNEAQ (reference sequence). The CDR3 extends over 14 amino acids. The trim removed 5 bases at V and 5 bases at J, leaving 4 bases unmatched. TCRdb independently ran MiXCR on the PCR reads; one entry per CDR3 protein. The sample has 300,000 to 400,000 distinct CDR3 sequences; about 20% are singletons. This receptor was taken from a human donor in good health. Some libraries in this study had Jurkat cell RNA spiked in. The source material was naive CD8+ T cells from blood, with Jurkat cell RNA spiked in. This sample's subset: FACS-sorted CD8+CD4-CCR7+CD45RA+ naive T cells. The V gene is TRBV7-9, the J gene TRBJ2-5, with 11 bases that match TRBD1. CDR3 DNA: TGTGCCAGCAGCAGCCGGGACAGGGGGGAGACCCAGTACTTC. Protein product: CASSSRDRGETQYF.